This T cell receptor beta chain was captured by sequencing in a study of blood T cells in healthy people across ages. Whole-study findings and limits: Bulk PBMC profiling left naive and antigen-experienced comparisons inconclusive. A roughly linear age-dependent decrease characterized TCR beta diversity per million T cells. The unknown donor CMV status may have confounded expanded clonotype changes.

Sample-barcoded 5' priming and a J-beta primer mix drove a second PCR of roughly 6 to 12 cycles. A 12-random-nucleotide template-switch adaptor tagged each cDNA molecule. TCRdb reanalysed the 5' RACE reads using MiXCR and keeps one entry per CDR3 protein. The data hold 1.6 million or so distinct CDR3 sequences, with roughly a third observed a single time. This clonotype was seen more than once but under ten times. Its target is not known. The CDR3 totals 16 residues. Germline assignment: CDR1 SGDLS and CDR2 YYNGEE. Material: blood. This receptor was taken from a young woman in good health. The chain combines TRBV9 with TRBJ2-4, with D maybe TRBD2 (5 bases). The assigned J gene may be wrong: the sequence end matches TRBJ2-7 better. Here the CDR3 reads CASSVGGLGDLDEQYF. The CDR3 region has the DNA TGTGCCAGCAGCGTAGGAGGACTCGGGGATTTAGACGAGCAGTACTTC.